A single sample is the source of the 13 T cell receptor beta chains below, sequenced in a study of radiotherapy plus CTLA-4 blockade in lung cancer. Libraries were prepared by immunoSEQ multiplex PCR; TCRdb keeps only in-frame clonotypes and omits some of them. The table has about 60,000 clones, under 75% seen once. Source: peripheral blood, taken from a patient treated with radiotherapy plus ipilimumab. Source of these receptors: a human donor with non-small cell lung cancer whose response to radiotherapy plus ipilimumab could not be evaluated.

In its sample, this clone was seen once. This rearrangement joins TRBV27 to TRBJ2-1; maybe TRBD1 (5 bases). CDR3 size: 14 residues. The V end was cut by 1 base, the J end by 4 bases, with 8 bases between. Germline CDR1 is MNHEY and CDR2 is SMNVEV (reference sequence). This CDR3 is CASSLLGPYNEQFF. CDR3 nucleotide sequence: TGTGCCAGCAGTTTATTGGGGCCATACAATGAGCAGTTCTTC.

The chain employs TRBV5-5 and TRBJ2-7; 7 bases are shared with TRBD2. Germline-derived CDR1 and CDR2 are SGHKS and YYEKEE (reference sequence). CDR3 length equals 14 residues. Trimming removed 2 bases from V and 5 bases from J; junction bases left unmatched: 7. The CDR3 spells CASSLSPGRDEQYF. The CDR3 DNA reads as TGTGCCAGCAGCTTAAGCCCAGGGAGGGACGAGCAGTACTTC.

The chain links TRBV27 to TRBJ1-2; 11 bases match TRBD1. The CDR3 length is 15 residues. The germline CDR1 and CDR2 sequences are MNHEY and SMNVEV (reference sequence). V gave up 7 bases and J gave up 1 base; unmatched junction bases: 5. The CDR3 spells CASKPGTGGNYGYTF. The CDR3 DNA sequence: TGTGCCAGCAAGCCCGGGACAGGGGGTAACTATGGCTACACCTTC.

This sequence joins TRBV27 and TRBJ1-4; D gene uncertain. This CDR3 is 16 amino acids long. V was clipped by 2 bases and J by 4 bases, with 14 bases between them. Germline lookup yields CDR1 MNHEY and CDR2 SMNVEV (reference sequence). The CDR3 region is CASSLREEALNEKLFF. The DNA of the CDR3 is TGTGCCAGCAGTTTAAGGGAGGAGGCCCTTAATGAAAAACTGTTTTTT.

This rearrangement joins TRBV5-1 to TRBJ2-5; D remains unclear. V was pared by 1 base and J by 5 bases, with 6 bases between. Germline-derived CDR1 and CDR2 are SGHRS and YFSETQ. The CDR3 contains 12 residues. This chain's CDR3 is CASSLTGETQYF. The CDR3 coding sequence is TGCGCCAGCAGCTTGACCGGGGAGACCCAGTACTTC.

V and J are TRBV27 and TRBJ1-2, with D perhaps TRBD1 (5 bases). V was cut by 6 bases and J by 6 bases, with 8 bases left in between. The germline gives CDR1 MNHEY, CDR2 SMNVEV (reference sequence). The CDR3 consists of 11 residues. The CDR3, as DNA: TGTGCCAGCAGAGGGGTCCATGGCTACACCTTC. Translating gives CASRGVHGYTF.

This clone was seen a handful of times. This sequence joins TRBV6-6 and TRBJ2-7; 10 positions agree with TRBD1. With V trimmed by 5 bases and J by 5 bases, 6 bases remained unmatched. The CDR3 extends over 14 amino acids. Germline V gene lookup returns CDR1 MNHNY and CDR2 SVGAGI (reference sequence). For the CDR3, the DNA is TGTGCCAGCAGTGCAGACAGGGGGCGCGACGAGCAGTACTTC. It encodes CASSADRGRDEQYF.

The chain couples TRBV11-2 to TRBJ2-1; 9 bases fit TRBD2. CDR3 length equals 16 residues. Germline trimming cut 1 base from V and 6 bases from J; bases unmatched to any gene: 7. Looked up from germline, CDR1 is SGHAT and CDR2 is FQNNGV. The CDR3: CASSLVGTSRGNEQFF. The CDR3 DNA reads TGTGCCAGCAGCTTAGTTGGGACTAGCCGGGGCAATGAGCAGTTCTTC.

The chain has TRBV6-1 and TRBJ2-7; no clear D gene. With 7 bases removed from V and 5 bases from J, the gap between germline ends came to 18 bases. The CDR3 consists of 14 residues. The germline V gene encodes CDR1 MNHNS and CDR2 SASEGT. The CDR3 DNA sequence: TGTGCCAGCAAAATCGGCGGCGGTATGAACGAGCAGTACTTC. It is translated as CASKIGGGMNEQYF.

This clone was picked up a small number of times. J is TRBJ2-1 and V is TRBV9; 15 nucleotides agree with TRBD2. Trimming took 7 bases from V and 2 from J; bases not matched to a gene: 13. The CDR3 sequence is 19 residues long. In germline, CDR1 is SGDLS, CDR2 YYNGEE. DNA of the CDR3: TGTGCCAGCGGGGGGGGACTAGCGGGAGGAGGGAGCGCCTACAATGAGCAGTTCTTC. This gives the protein CASGGGLAGGGSAYNEQFF.

This chain connects TRBV5-1 to TRBJ2-6; D gene unclear. The V gene's germline CDR1 is SGHRS and CDR2 YFSETQ. V was pared by 9 bases and J by 3 bases, with 13 bases between. The CDR3 consists of 14 residues. This chain's CDR3 is CATGFGDGANVLTF. Here the CDR3 DNA reads TGCGCCACCGGGTTTGGCGATGGGGCCAACGTCCTGACTTTC.

This clone was picked up one time. This sequence joins TRBV5-1 and TRBJ1-1; TRBD1 agrees at 8 bases. CDR1 is SGHRS, CDR2 YFSETQ, per germline. The V gene end was trimmed by 0 bases and the J gene end by 4 bases; junction bases not matched to a gene: 2. This CDR3 spans 14 amino acids. The CDR3 DNA reads as TGCGCCAGCAGCTTGGCTACAGGGGGCACTGAAGCTTTCTTT. The encoded protein is CASSLATGGTEAFF.

V usage is TRBV5-4 and J usage is TRBJ2-1, with D perhaps TRBD2 (6 bases). The length of the CDR3 is 14 residues. V lost 3 bases, J lost 9 bases, and 16 bases lay in between. Germline-derived CDR1 and CDR2 are SGHNT and YYREEE (reference sequence). CDR3 protein: CASSSRDSRFEQFF. CDR3 sequence (DNA): TGTGCCAGCAGCTCCCGGGACTCCCGGTTTGAGCAGTTCTTC.